This TCR beta chain was retrieved from a study of blood T cell repertoires in COVID-19. About the research overall: Material from acute and convalescent COVID-19 was sourced from the United States, Italy and Spain. PBMCs, B-cell-depleted T cells, or T cells provided the cDNA or gDNA that made up the material.

With 5 bases removed from V and 4 bases from J, the gap between germline ends came to 8 bases. This CDR3 contains 12 residues. CDR1 and CDR2 from the germline V gene are WSHSY and SAAADI. Under the authors' procedure: Amplifying reference gene primers gave estimates of nucleated cell counts. Method: immunoSEQ multiplex PCR; TCRdb's copy keeps in-frame clones and lacks some. The DNA was the basis for D and trimming; V, J and clone size are from that table. The data contain more than 200,000 clones, 70% to 90% of them seen just once; the ten biggest clones take up 2% to 2.5%. This clone was recorded a few times.

The V gene is TRBV10-2, the J gene TRBJ2-5; D unresolved. Material: peripheral blood. The receptor comes from a woman between 45 and 60 years old with acute or convalescent COVID-19. The CDR3 DNA is TGCGCCAGCAGTTCCTTATTAGAGACCCAGTACTTC. Residues: CASSSLLETQYF.